This T cell receptor (beta chain) was sequenced for a study of shared clonotypes between healthy human individuals. With 2 bases removed from V and 5 bases from J, the gap between germline ends came to 16 bases. The V gene's germline CDR1 is SGHVS and CDR2 FNYEAQ. The CDR3 has 15 residues. HIV-negative, healthy adults without recent acute infections or vaccinations were the donors. Samples underwent the assay at deep level. As handled by the study authors: Because ImmunoSEQ provided only junction sequences with no quality scores, the filtering differed. The assay was immunoSEQ multiplex PCR, and TCRdb's table has in-frame clones only and misses some. The D gene and trimming were derived from the DNA, and the V and J assignments and clone size from that table. Of fewer than 500,000 clones listed, around 79% are singletons.

Sequenced sample: PBMCs. The TCR sequence derives from a woman in her thirties or forties in good health. Some clones in this sample may be carry-over from other donors' samples. The chain combines TRBV7-6 with TRBJ2-7; TRBD1 or TRBD2 may be the D gene (5 bases each). CDR3 in amino acids: CASSLQGENRNEQYF. In DNA, the CDR3 is TGTGCCAGCAGCTTACAAGGGGAGAACCGGAACGAGCAGTACTTC. Together with reference TRBV7-6 and TRBJ2-7, the CDR3 gives the full variable domain: GAGVSQSPRYKVTKRGQDVALRCDPISGHVSLYWYRQALGQGPEFLTYFNYEAQQDKSGLPNDRFSAERPEGSISTLTIQRTEQRDSAMYRCASSLQGENRNEQYFGPGTRLTVT.